Presented here are 20 T cell receptor beta chains from one specimen sequenced in a study of blood T cell repertoires in COVID-19. Sequencing used immunoSEQ multiplex PCR; TCRdb keeps in-frame clones, though not all of them. The sample has around 210,000 clones; almost 90% are singletons. The sample consisted of peripheral blood. Source of these receptors: a man between 18 and 35 years old with active or convalescent COVID-19.

The chain links TRBV28 to TRBJ2-4; 16 nucleotides agree with TRBD2. Germline values: CDR1 MDHEN, CDR2 SYDVKM. Trimming took 6 bases from V and 9 from J; bases not matched to a gene: 17. The CDR3 is 19 residues long. The CDR3 coding sequence is TGTGCCAGCAGGTCCCCCCCGGGGACTAGCGGGAGGGCTTTCAGCATTCAGTACTTC. As protein: CASRSPPGTSGRAFSIQYF.

The chain couples TRBV5-6 to TRBJ1-1; D is possibly TRBD1 (5 bases). The germline V and J ends were trimmed by 0 bases and 1 base, with 7 bases remaining between them. The CDR3 runs 14 residues. Per the germline V gene, CDR1 is SGHDT and CDR2 is YYEEEE. In nucleotides, the CDR3 is TGTGCCAGCAGCTTGGCAGGGCCGAACACTGAAGCTTTCTTT. This encodes CASSLAGPNTEAFF.

The genes are TRBV7-3 and TRBJ1-1; D perhaps matches TRBD1 (5 bases). Germline-derived CDR1 and CDR2 are SGHTA and FQGTGA. The CDR3 spans 15 residues. V was cut by 6 bases and J by 0 bases, with 14 bases left in between. In nucleotides, the CDR3 is TGTGCCAGCAGTCCCGGGGGGAGGATGAACACTGAAGCTTTCTTT. Amino acids: CASSPGGRMNTEAFF.

The chain links TRBV9 to TRBJ2-5; TRBD2 matches at 7 bases. The germline gives CDR1 SGDLS, CDR2 YYNGEE. V shed 0 bases, J shed 4 bases, and the junction held 6 bases outside the gene matches. The CDR3 contains 15 residues. The CDR3 nucleotides read TGTGCCAGCAGCGTAGCCGGTGGGGGGGGAGAGACCCAGTACTTC. Encoded protein: CASSVAGGGGETQYF.

CDR3 nucleotide sequence: TGTGCCAGCAGCTTGGGTTACGCCACAGGGACCCAGTACTTC. This codes for CASSLGYATGTQYF. The chain has TRBV5-4 and TRBJ2-5; a weak D match, TRBD1 (5 bases). Trimming took off 0 bases at V and 7 bases at J, with 13 bases between the two ends. CDR1 SGHNT and CDR2 YYREEE come from the germline V gene (reference sequence). This CDR3 comprises 14 residues.

The chain is built from TRBV6-4 and TRBJ1-2; D is unresolved. CDR1 is MRHNA, CDR2 SNTAGT, per germline. The CDR3 sequence is 13 residues long. V shed 10 bases and J shed 4 bases, with 16 bases lying between them. The CDR3 sequence is CATSQNGAYGYTF. The CDR3 nucleotides read TGTGCCACCTCCCAGAATGGAGCCTATGGCTACACCTTC.

V is TRBV4-3 and J is TRBJ1-1, with 7 positions matching TRBD1. From germline, CDR1 is LGHNA and CDR2 YSLEER. The CDR3 is 17 amino acids. J lost 1 base, V lost 4 bases, and 12 bases had no gene match. The CDR3 DNA sequence: TGCGCCAGCAGCCCATTTACAGGGGTAGGGCCGAACACTGAAGCTTTCTTT. The encoded protein is CASSPFTGVGPNTEAFF.

This chain joins TRBV5-1 and TRBJ1-1, with 9 bases lining up with TRBD1. This CDR3 region has 15 residues. Germline assignment: CDR1 SGHRS and CDR2 YFSETQ. Trimming at V came to 0 bases and at J to 5 bases, leaving 5 bases not matched to a gene. CDR3 sequence reads: CASSLGTGGGTEAFF. The CDR3 DNA reads TGCGCCAGCAGCTTGGGTACAGGGGGCGGGACTGAAGCTTTCTTT. Variable domain in full (rest from reference TRBV5-1 and TRBJ1-1): KAGVTQTPRYLIKTRGQQVTLSCSPISGHRSVSWYQQTPGQGLQFLFEYFSETQRNKGNFPGRFSGRQFSNSRSEMNVSTLELGDSALYLCASSLGTGGGTEAFFGQGTRLTVV.

The V call is TRBV7-3, the J call TRBJ1-1, with 10 positions matching TRBD1. The CDR3 is 14 amino acids. CDR1 is SGHTA, CDR2 FQGTGA, per germline. With 5 bases clipped from V and 6 bases from J, the junction kept 6 bases outside the gene matches. The CDR3 nucleotides are TGTGCCAGCAGCCCCGGGACAGGGGCTCCTGAAGCTTTCTTT. Translating it yields CASSPGTGAPEAFF.

J is TRBJ2-7 and V is TRBV19; TRBD2 matches 13 bases. CDR3 length equals 15 residues. Per the germline V gene, CDR1 is LNHDA and CDR2 is SQIVND (reference sequence). The V segment lost 5 bases and the J segment 4 bases; nucleotides outside the gene matches: 5. In DNA form, the CDR3 reads TGTGCCAGTAGTGCATGGACTAGCGGGAGATACGAGCAGTACTTC. The encoded protein is CASSAWTSGRYEQYF.

The CDR3 nucleotides are TGTGCCAGCAGGATTTCCGGTGGCTATGGCTACACCTTC. Translation: CASRISGGYGYTF. This chain uses TRBV7-2 with TRBJ1-2; D is unclear. This CDR3 is built from 13 residues. Germline V gives CDR1 SGHTA, CDR2 FQGNSA. V was cut by 6 bases and J by 4 bases, with 12 bases left in between. The entire variable domain, with the rest obtained from reference TRBV7-2 and TRBJ1-2, is as follows: GAGVSQSPSNKVTEKGKDVELRCDPISGHTALYWYRQSLGQGLEFLIYFQGNSAPDKSGLPSDRFSAERTGGSVSTLTIQRTQQEDSAVYLCASRISGGYGYTFGSGTRLTVV.

The V gene is TRBV5-1, the J gene TRBJ2-3; TRBD2 matches at 12 bases. The germline V gene encodes CDR1 SGHRS and CDR2 YFSETQ. V dropped 3 bases and J dropped 3; count of bases not matched to a gene: 14. The CDR3 is 19 amino acids. This CDR3 reads CASSSAVTSGSGVTDTQYF. In DNA, the CDR3 is TGCGCCAGCAGCTCCGCCGTGACTAGCGGGAGCGGGGTAACAGATACGCAGTATTTT.

The chain is built from TRBV19 and TRBJ1-5, with D possibly being TRBD1 (6 bases). CDR1 and CDR2 (germline): LNHDA, SQIVND (reference sequence). V was trimmed by 6 bases and J by 2 bases, leaving 20 bases between them. The CDR3 runs 17 residues. The CDR3 spells CASRRREQGIGNQPQHF. DNA for the CDR3: TGTGCCAGTAGGAGAAGAGAACAGGGTATAGGCAATCAGCCCCAGCATTTT.

The rearrangement joins TRBV5-1 to TRBJ2-7; D not resolved. V lost 0 bases and J 5 bases, leaving 12 bases between the germline ends. This CDR3 contains 14 residues. The germline V gene encodes CDR1 SGHRS and CDR2 YFSETQ. CDR3 protein: CASSLAYRSDEQYF. DNA of the CDR3: TGCGCCAGCAGCTTGGCATACCGTTCGGACGAGCAGTACTTC.

The rearrangement uses TRBV27 and TRBJ2-1; D is unclear. Germline values: CDR1 MNHEY, CDR2 SMNVEV (reference sequence). V was clipped by 6 bases and J by 1 base, with 13 bases between them. This CDR3 is 15 amino acids long. The CDR3 coding sequence is TGTGCCAGCAGCGACTTTGGTGGATCCTACAATGAGCAGTTCTTC. Protein product: CASSDFGGSYNEQFF.

The chain couples TRBV12-2 to TRBJ2-3; the tabulated D call, TRBD2, remains unverified against the DNA. TRBV12-2 constitutes a pseudogene. There are 17 residues in the CDR3. The CDR3 sequence: CASRRGGKPLSTDTQYF. Written as DNA, the CDR3 is TGTGCAAGTCGTCGGGGGGGGAAACCCCTAAGCACAGATACGCAGTATTTT.

The chain links TRBV6-6 to TRBJ1-3; D might be TRBD1 (6 bases). The CDR3 contains 16 residues. V was cut by 5 bases and J by 3 bases, with 17 bases left in between. The germline CDR1 and CDR2 sequences are MNHNY and SVGAGI (reference sequence). In DNA, the CDR3 is TGTGCCAGCAGTCCTAGGGGGGGGCGGGATGGAAACACCATATATTTT. Protein sequence: CASSPRGGRDGNTIYF.

This rearrangement joins TRBV24-1 to TRBJ2-2, with TRBD1 identical over 8 bases. Germline V gives CDR1 KGHDR, CDR2 SFDVKD. This CDR3 region has 15 residues. The V gene end was trimmed by 4 bases and the J gene end by 8 bases; junction bases not matched to a gene: 8. The CDR3 region is CATSDLGQASGELFF. CDR3 sequence (DNA): TGTGCCACCAGTGACCTGGGACAGGCATCGGGGGAGCTGTTTTTT.

This clone was found once. The V gene is TRBV30, the J gene TRBJ1-2; a possible D gene is TRBD1 (6 bases). CDR1 is GTSNPN and CDR2 is SVGIG in the germline V gene (reference sequence). The germline V and J ends were trimmed by 3 bases and 4 bases, with 15 bases remaining between them. The CDR3 runs to 14 residues. The CDR3 loop is CAWRGRGAAYGYTF. DNA for the CDR3: TGTGCCTGGAGGGGCCGGGGGGCCGCCTATGGCTACACCTTC.

The rearrangement joins TRBV4-3 to TRBJ2-5; weak D call: TRBD2 (6 bases). V was clipped by 1 base and J by 8 bases, with 14 bases between them. This CDR3 region has 14 residues. Germline V CDR1 and CDR2: LGHNA, YSLEER. CDR3 residues: CASSQAQAGFTQYF. The CDR3 bases are TGCGCCAGCAGCCAAGCCCAGGCGGGGTTTACCCAGTACTTC.